The subject of this entry is one T cell receptor beta chain. Its antigen is undetermined. Method: immunoSEQ multiplex PCR; TCRdb's copy keeps in-frame clones and lacks some. This table holds about 130,000 clones, approximately 85% found once. The data derive from a study of radiation and T cells in renal cell carcinoma. On the study more broadly: Nephrectomy followed 15 Gy stereotactic body radiation by 4 weeks. Overall study findings and caveats: Top tumor clonotypes rose in blood 2 weeks post-radiation, then contracted. Baseline intratumoral clonotype presence is unknown without pretreatment biopsies.

Time point denoted: blood 2 weeks post-SBRT. The treatment here: 15 Gy SBRT to primary tumor, nephrectomy 4 weeks later. After SBRT, blood was collected at 2 and 4 weeks, plus baseline. The V end lost 3 bases, the J end lost 5 bases, and 13 bases lay between the germline ends. The CDR3 length is 14 residues. In germline, CDR1 is LNHDA, CDR2 SQIVND (reference sequence). The source of this sequence is a man aged 50 to 60 with renal cell carcinoma. This material consisted of blood, taken from a patient whose treatment included radiotherapy and nephrectomy. The V gene is TRBV19, the J gene TRBJ1-1; D unresolved. CDR3 coding DNA: TGTGCCAGTAGTATTAGCTATACCCAGACTGAAGCTTTCTTT. This gives the protein CASSISYTQTEAFF.